This T cell receptor beta chain is from a study of response to subunit inactivated influenza vaccine. General observations from the study: Each seasonal influenza vaccination recruits few new T cells, the authors suggested.

TCRdb re-derived calls from the RT-PCR reads in MiXCR, one entry per CDR3 protein. The table includes about 240,000 distinct CDR3 sequences, 9% to 15% detected once. Trimming cost V 1 base and J 0 bases; bases outside gene matches: 0. Germline loops: CDR1 SGHTA, CDR2 FQGNSA. This CDR3 is built from 14 residues. At least ten counts were recorded for this clonotype. Its antigen is unknown. This receptor was taken from a man aged 45-60 years who received an inactivated influenza vaccine. This chain links TRBV7-2 with TRBJ2-7; 7 bases match TRBD2. The sample in question was non-naive T cells sorted from PBMCs, obtained 14 to 15 days before vaccination. CDR3 residues: CASSLERGSYEQYF. Written as DNA, the CDR3 is TGTGCCAGCAGCTTAGAGCGGGGCTCCTACGAGCAGTACTTC.